Following are 6 T cell receptor beta chains from one sample sequenced in a study of human T cells and chemical hapten exposure. Specified time point: patch test 2, 6 weeks after DPC sensitization. Regarding treatment: therapeutic diphenylcyclopropenone sensitization with weekly scalp DPC. Using its own MiXCR run on the RACE reads, TCRdb lists one record per CDR3 protein. Here the sample spans about 40,000 distinct CDR3 sequences, 3% to 3.5% being singletons. Sequencing was performed on whole blood, taken in connection with sensitization to the hapten diphenylcyclopropenone (DPC). Receptor source: a man aged 40-49 years with alopecia areata. Some clones in this sample may be carry-over from other donors' samples.

This clonotype has ten or more counts. The rearrangement joins TRBV7-9 to TRBJ2-5, with TRBD2 identical over 7 bases. The germline V gene has CDR1 SEHNR and CDR2 FQNEAQ (reference sequence). V lost 2 bases and J lost 2; bases outside the gene matches: 8. The CDR3 is 16 amino acids. In nucleotides, the CDR3 is TGTGCCAGCAGCTTAACTAGCGCCTCATCACAAGAGACCCAGTACTTC. The encoded protein is CASSLTSASSQETQYF.

This clonotype has ten or more counts. The chain couples TRBV19 to TRBJ1-5; no definite D call. V was cut by 3 bases and J by 2 bases, with 11 bases left in between. This CDR3 spans 15 amino acids. Looked up from germline, CDR1 is LNHDA and CDR2 is SQIVND (reference sequence). In DNA, the CDR3 is TGTGCCAGTAGTATTTTGGGTTACGGCAATCAGCCCCAGCATTTT. It is translated as CASSILGYGNQPQHF.

This clonotype was counted many times. This chain uses TRBV2 with TRBJ2-2; 7 nucleotides align to TRBD1. Germline CDR1 and CDR2: SNHLY and FYNNEI. V dropped 6 bases and J dropped 1; count of bases not matched to a gene: 5. There are 15 residues in the CDR3. The CDR3 DNA is TGTGCCAGCAGAACCGGGACAGTGAACACCGGGGAGCTGTTTTTT. Encoded protein: CASRTGTVNTGELFF.

This clonotype was seen only a few times. V gene TRBV7-9 combines with J gene TRBJ2-4; D is ambiguous. This CDR3 is 14 amino acids long. V lost 1 base and J 5 bases, leaving 9 bases between the germline ends. The germline CDR1 and CDR2 sequences are SEHNR and FQNEAQ (reference sequence). The CDR3 nucleotides read TGTGCCAGCAGCTTAGAGGGCCCAGAAAACATTCAGTACTTC. It is translated as CASSLEGPENIQYF.

Many counts were recorded for this clonotype. The rearrangement uses TRBV24-1 and TRBJ2-5; 13 bases fit TRBD2. There are 19 residues in the CDR3. Trimming took 4 bases from V and 1 from J; bases not matched to a gene: 11. Looked up from germline, CDR1 is KGHDR and CDR2 is SFDVKD. The CDR3: CATSDPKGTSGRAQETQYF. DNA for the CDR3: TGTGCCACCAGTGACCCCAAGGGTACTAGCGGGAGGGCCCAAGAGACCCAGTACTTC.

The CDR3 here is CASSIPGQGPLQYGYTF. The CDR3 DNA is TGTGCCAGTAGTATACCGGGACAGGGGCCTCTACAGTATGGCTACACCTTC. J is TRBJ1-2 and V is TRBV19; 10 bases agree with TRBD1. Germline CDR1 is LNHDA and CDR2 is SQIVND (reference sequence). CDR3 length: 17 amino acids. V trimming: 2 bases; J trimming: 5 bases; junction bases outside the gene matches: 11.